Listed here are 2 T cell receptor beta chains from one sample, sequenced in a study of blood T cell repertoires in COVID-19. Produced via immunoSEQ multiplex PCR; TCRdb's table is partial and in-frame only. The table has roughly 90,000 clones, about 89% seen once; the top ten hold roughly 1.2%. Sequencing was performed on peripheral blood. Source of these receptors: a human donor in a cohort sampled during active COVID-19.

The chain uses TRBV29-1 and TRBJ2-6, with D tentatively TRBD1 (5 bases). The CDR3 has 18 amino acids. Germline values: CDR1 SQVTM, CDR2 ANQGSEA. Trimming cost V 0 bases and J 0 bases, with 15 bases left between them. CDR3 DNA: TGCAGCGTTGAAGATAGTAGGCAGGGTTTCTCTGGGGCCAACGTCCTGACTTTC. The encoded protein is CSVEDSRQGFSGANVLTF.

This chain uses TRBV7-2 with TRBJ2-2; TRBD2 agrees at 8 bases. The CDR3 length is 17 residues. The V and J ends lost 5 bases and 6 bases, in that order; junction bases with no gene match: 14. CDR1 SGHTA and CDR2 FQGNSA come from the germline V gene. The CDR3 protein is CASSPRRAGEGAGELFF. In DNA, the CDR3 is TGTGCCAGCAGCCCCCGCCGAGCGGGAGAGGGGGCCGGGGAGCTGTTTTTT.